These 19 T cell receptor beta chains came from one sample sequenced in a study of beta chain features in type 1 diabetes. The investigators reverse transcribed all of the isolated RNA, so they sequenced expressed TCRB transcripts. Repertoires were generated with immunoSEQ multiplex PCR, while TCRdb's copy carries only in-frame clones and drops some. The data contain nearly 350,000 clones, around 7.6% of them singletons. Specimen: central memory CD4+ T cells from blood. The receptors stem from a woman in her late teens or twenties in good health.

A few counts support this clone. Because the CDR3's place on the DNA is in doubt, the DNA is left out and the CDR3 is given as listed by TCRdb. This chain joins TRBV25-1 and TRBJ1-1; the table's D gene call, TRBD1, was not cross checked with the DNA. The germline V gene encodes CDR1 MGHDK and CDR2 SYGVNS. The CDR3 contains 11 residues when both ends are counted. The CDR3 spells CASSWGQGTFF.

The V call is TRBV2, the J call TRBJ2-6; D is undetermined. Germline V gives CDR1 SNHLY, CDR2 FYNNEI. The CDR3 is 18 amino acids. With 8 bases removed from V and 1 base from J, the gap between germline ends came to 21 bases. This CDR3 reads CASSGNTLLRSGANVLTF. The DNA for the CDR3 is TGTGCCAGCTCGGGCAACACCCTCCTCCGATCTGGGGCCAACGTCCTGACTTTC.

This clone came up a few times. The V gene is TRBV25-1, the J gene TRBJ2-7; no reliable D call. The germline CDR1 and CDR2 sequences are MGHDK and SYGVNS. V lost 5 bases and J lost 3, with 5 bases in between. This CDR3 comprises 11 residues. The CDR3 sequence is CASSTFYEQYF. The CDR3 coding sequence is TGTGCCAGCAGTACGTTCTACGAGCAGTACTTC.

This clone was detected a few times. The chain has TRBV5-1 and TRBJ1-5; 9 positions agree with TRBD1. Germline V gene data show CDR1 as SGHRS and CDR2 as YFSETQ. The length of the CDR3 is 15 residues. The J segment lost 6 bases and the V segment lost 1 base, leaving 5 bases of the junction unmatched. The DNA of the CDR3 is TGCGCCAGCAGCTTGACCACAGGGGGCGGTCAGCCCCAGCATTTT. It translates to CASSLTTGGGQPQHF.

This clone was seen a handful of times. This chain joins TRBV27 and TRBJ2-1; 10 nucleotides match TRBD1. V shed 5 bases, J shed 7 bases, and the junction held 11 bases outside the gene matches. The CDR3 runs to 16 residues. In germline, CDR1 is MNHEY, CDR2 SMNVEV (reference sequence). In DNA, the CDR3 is TGTGCCAGCAGTACGTGGGGACAGGGGAACAAGAATGAGCAGTTCTTC. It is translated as CASSTWGQGNKNEQFF.

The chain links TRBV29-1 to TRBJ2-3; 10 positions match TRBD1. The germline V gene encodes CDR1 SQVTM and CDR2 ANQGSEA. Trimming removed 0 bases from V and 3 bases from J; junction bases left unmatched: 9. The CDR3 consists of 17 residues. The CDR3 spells CSVEDLGQGFSTDTQYF. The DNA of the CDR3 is TGCAGCGTTGAAGATTTGGGACAGGGGTTTAGTACAGATACGCAGTATTTT.

The CDR3 nucleotides are TGTGCCAGCGTAAGGGGTTTTGGCAATCAGCCCCAGCATTTT. Translated, it gives CASVRGFGNQPQHF. The rearrangement joins TRBV7-8 to TRBJ1-5; maybe TRBD1 (5 bases). V shed 8 bases and J shed 2 bases, with 13 bases lying between them. The germline V gene encodes CDR1 SGHVS and CDR2 FQNEAQ. The CDR3 contains 14 residues.

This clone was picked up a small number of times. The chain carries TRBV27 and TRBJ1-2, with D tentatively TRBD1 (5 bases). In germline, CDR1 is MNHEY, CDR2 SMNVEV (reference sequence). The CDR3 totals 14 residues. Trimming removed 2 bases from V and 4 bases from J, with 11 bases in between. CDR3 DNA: TGTGCCAGCAGTTTAGGCAGCAGGGCCTATGGCTACACCTTC. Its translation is CASSLGSRAYGYTF.

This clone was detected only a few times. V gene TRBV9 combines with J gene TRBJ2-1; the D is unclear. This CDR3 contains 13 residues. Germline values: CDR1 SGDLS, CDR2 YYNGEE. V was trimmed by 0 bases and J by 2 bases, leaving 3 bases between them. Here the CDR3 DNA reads TGTGCCAGCAGCGTAGATCCCTACAATGAGCAGTTCTTC. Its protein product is CASSVDPYNEQFF. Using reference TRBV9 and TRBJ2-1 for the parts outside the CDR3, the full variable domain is DSGVTQTPKHLITATGQRVTLRCSPRSGDLSVYWYQQSLDQGLQFLIQYYNGEERAKGNILERFSAQQFPDLHSELNLSSLELGDSALYFCASSVDPYNEQFFGPGTRLTVL.

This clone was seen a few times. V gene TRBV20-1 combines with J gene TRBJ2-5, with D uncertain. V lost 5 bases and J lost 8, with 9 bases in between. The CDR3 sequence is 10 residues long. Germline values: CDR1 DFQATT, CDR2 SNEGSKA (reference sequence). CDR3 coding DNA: TGCAGTGCTGGACCCCTAACCCAGTACTTC. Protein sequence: CSAGPLTQYF.

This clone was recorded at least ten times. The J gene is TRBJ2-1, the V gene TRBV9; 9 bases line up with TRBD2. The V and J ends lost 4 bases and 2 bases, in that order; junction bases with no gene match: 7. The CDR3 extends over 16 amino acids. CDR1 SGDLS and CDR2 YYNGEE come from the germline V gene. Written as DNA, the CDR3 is TGTGCCAGCAGCACGGAAACTAGCGGGCCCTACAATGAGCAGTTCTTC. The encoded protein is CASSTETSGPYNEQFF.

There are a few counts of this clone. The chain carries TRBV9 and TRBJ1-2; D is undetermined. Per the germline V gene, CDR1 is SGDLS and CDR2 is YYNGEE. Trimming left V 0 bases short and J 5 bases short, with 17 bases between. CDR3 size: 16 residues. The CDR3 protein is CASSVAPVHNTYGYTF. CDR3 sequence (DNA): TGTGCCAGCAGCGTAGCTCCAGTACACAATACTTATGGCTACACCTTC.

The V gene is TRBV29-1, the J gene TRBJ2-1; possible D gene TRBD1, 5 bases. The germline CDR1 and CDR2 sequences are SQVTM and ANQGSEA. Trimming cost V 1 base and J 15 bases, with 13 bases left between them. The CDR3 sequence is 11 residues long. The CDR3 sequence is CSVEGGREGFF. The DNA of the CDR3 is TGCAGCGTTGAAGGTGGCAGGGAAGGGTTCTTC.

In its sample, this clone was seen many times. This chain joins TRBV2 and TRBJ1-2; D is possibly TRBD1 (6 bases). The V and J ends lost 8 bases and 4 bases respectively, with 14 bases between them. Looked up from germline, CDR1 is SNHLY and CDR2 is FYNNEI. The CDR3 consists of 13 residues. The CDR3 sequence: CASADSPFYGYTF. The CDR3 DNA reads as TGTGCCAGCGCGGACAGCCCTTTCTATGGCTACACCTTC.

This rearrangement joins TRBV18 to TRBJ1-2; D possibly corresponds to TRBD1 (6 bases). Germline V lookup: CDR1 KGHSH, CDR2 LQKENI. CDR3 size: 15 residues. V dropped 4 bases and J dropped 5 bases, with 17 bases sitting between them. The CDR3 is CASSQSSGALYGYTF. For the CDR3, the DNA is TGTGCCAGCTCACAGTCCTCAGGGGCGTTGTATGGCTACACCTTC.

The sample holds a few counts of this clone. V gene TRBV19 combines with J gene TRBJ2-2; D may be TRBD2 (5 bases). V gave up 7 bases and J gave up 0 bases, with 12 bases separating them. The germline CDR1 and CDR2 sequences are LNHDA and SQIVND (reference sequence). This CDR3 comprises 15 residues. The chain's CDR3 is CASMGLAANTGELFF. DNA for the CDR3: TGTGCCAGTATGGGTCTAGCAGCGAACACCGGGGAGCTGTTTTTT.

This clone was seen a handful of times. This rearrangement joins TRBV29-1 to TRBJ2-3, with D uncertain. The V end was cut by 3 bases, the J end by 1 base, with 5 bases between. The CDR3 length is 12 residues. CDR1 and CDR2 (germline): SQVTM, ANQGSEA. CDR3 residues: CSVDWGTDTQYF. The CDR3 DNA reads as TGCAGCGTTGATTGGGGCACAGATACGCAGTATTTT.

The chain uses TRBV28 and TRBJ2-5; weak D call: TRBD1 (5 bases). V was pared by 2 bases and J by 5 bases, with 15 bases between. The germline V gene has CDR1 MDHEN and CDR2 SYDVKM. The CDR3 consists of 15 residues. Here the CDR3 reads CASSLGQMFGETQYF. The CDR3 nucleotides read TGTGCCAGCAGTTTAGGACAAATGTTTGGGGAGACCCAGTACTTC.

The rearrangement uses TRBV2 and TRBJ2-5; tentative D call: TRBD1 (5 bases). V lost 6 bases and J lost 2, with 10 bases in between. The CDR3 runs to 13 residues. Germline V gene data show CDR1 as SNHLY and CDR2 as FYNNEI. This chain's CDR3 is CASSLDSQETQYF. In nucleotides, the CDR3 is TGTGCCAGCAGCTTAGACAGTCAAGAGACCCAGTACTTC.